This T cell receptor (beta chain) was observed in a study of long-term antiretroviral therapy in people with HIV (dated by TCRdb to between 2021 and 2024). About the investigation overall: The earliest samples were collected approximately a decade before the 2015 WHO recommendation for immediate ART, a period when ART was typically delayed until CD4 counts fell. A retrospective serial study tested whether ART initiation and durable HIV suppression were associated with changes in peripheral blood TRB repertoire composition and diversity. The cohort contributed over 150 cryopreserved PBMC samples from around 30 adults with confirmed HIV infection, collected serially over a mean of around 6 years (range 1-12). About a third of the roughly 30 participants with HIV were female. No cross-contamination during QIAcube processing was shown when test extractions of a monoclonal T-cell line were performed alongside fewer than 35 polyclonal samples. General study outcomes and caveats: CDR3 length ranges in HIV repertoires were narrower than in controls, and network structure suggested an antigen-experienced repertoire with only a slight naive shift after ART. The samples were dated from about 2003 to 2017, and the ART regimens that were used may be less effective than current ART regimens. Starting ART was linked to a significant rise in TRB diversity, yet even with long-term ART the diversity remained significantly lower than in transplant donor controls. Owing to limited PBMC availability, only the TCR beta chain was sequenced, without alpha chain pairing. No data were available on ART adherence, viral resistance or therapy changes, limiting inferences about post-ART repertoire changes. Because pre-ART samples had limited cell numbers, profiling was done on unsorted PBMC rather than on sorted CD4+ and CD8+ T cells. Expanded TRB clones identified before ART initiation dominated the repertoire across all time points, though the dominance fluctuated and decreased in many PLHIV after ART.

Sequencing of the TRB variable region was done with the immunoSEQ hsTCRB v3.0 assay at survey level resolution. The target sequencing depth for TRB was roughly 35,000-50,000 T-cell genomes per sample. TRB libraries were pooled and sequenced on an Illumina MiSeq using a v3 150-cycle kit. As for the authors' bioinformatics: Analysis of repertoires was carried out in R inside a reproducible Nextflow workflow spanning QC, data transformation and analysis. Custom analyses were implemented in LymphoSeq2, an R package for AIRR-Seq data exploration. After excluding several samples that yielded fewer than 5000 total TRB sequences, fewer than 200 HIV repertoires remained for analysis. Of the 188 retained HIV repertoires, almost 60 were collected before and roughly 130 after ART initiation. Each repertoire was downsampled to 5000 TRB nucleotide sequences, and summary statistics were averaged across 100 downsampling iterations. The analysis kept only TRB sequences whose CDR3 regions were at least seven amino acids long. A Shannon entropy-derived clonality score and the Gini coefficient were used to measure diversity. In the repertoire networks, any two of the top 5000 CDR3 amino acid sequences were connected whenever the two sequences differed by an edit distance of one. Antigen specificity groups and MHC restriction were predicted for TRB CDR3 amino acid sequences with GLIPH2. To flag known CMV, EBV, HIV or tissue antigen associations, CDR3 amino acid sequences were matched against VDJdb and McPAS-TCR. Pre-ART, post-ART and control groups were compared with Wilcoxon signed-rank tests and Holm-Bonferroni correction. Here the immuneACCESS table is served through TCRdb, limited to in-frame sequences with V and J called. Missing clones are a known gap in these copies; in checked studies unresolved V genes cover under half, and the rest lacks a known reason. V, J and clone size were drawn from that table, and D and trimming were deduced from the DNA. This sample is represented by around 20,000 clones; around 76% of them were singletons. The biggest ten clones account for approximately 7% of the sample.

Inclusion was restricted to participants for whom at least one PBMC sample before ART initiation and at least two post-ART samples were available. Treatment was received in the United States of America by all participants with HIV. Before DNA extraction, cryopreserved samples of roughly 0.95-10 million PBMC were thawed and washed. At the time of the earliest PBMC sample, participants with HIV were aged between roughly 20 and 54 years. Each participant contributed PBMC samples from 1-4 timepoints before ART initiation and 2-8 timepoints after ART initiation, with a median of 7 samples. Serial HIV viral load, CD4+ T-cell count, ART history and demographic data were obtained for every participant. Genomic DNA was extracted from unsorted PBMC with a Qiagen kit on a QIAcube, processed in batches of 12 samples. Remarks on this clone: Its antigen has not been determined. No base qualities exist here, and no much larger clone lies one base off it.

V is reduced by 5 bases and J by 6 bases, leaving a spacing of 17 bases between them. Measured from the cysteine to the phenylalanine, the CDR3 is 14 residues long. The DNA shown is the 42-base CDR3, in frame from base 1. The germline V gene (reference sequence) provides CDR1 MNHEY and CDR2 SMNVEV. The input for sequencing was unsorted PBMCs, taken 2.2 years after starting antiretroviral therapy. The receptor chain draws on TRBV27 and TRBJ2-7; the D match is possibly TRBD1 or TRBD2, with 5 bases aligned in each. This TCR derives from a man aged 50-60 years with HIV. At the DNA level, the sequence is TGTGCCAGCAGTCCCCTAGGGGTCGAGGGCGAGCAGTACTTC. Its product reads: CASSPLGVEGEQYF.